This entry is about one T cell receptor beta chain. The sample belongs to a study of blood T cell repertoires in COVID-19. In the study overall: Italy, Spain and the United States were the sources of the convalescent and acute COVID-19 samples.

Profiled with immunoSEQ multiplex PCR; TCRdb holds only in-frame clones, not every one. The data hold 50,000 to 75,000 clones, with 80% to 95% observed a single time. CDR1 and CDR2 from the germline V gene are MNHNS and SASEGT. The CDR3 covers 14 residues. V lost 2 bases, J lost 9 bases, and 6 bases stayed unmatched. This chain connects TRBV6-1 to TRBJ1-5, with 8 bases lining up with TRBD1. The origin of this receptor is a man aged 50-59 years with active COVID-19. The specimen was peripheral blood. In DNA, the CDR3 is TGTGCCAGCAGTGAAACAGGGGGACTTGGGCCCCAGCATTTT. It is translated as CASSETGGLGPQHF.